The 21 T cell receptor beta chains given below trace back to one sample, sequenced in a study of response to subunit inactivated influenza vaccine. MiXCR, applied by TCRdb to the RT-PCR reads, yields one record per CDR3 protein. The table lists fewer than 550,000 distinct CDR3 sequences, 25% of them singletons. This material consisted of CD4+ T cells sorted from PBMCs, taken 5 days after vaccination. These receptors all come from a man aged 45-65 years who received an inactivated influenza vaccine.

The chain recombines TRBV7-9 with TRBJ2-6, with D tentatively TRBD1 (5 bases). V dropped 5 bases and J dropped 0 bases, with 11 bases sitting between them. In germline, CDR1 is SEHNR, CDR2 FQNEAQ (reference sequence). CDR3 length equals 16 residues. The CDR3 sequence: CASSRARGSGANVLTF. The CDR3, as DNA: TGTGCCAGCAGCCGAGCTAGGGGCTCTGGGGCCAACGTCCTGACTTTC.

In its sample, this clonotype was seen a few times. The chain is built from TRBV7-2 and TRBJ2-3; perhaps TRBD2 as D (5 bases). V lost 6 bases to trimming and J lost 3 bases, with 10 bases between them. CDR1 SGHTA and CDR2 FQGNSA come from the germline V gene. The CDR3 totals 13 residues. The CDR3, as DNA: TGTGCCAGCAGGATAAGGGAGACAGATACGCAGTATTTT. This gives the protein CASRIRETDTQYF.

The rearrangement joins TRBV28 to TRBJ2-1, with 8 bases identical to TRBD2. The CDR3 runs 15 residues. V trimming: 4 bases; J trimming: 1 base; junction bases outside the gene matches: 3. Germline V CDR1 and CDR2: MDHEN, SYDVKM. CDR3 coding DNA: TGTGCCAGCAGTTACACTAGCGGTTCCTACAATGAGCAGTTCTTC. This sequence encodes CASSYTSGSYNEQFF.

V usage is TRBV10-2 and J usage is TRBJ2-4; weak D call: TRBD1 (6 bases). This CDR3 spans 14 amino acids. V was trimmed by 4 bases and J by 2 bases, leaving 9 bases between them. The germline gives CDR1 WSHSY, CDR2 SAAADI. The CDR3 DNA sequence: TGCGCCAGCAGTGCCAGGGGCACCAAAAACATTCAGTACTTC. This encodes CASSARGTKNIQYF.

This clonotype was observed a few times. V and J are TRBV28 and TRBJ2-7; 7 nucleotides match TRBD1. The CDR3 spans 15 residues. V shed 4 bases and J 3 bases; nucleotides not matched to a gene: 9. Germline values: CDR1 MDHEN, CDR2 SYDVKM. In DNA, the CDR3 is TGTGCCAGCAGTTCGACAGGGTCTCGCCGCTACGAGCAGTACTTC. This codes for CASSSTGSRRYEQYF.

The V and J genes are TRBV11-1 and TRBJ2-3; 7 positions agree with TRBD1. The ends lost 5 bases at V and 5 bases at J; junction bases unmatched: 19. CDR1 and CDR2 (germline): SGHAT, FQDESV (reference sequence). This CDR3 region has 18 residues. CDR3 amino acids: CASSARLPGQKVVDTQYF. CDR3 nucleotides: TGTGCCAGCAGCGCACGTCTACCGGGACAGAAAGTAGTAGATACGCAGTATTTT.

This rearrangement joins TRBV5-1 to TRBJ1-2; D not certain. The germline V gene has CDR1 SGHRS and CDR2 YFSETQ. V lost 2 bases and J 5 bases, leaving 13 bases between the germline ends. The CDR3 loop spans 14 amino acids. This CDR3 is CASSFGSQGYGYTF. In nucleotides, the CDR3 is TGCGCCAGCAGCTTTGGCAGCCAAGGGTATGGCTACACCTTC.

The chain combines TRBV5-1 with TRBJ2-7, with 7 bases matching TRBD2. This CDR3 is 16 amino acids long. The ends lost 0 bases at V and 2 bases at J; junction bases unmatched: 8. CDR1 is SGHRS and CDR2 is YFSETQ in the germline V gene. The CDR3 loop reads CASSLAGGGDTYEQYF. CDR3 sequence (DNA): TGCGCCAGCAGCTTGGCCGGCGGGGGTGACACCTACGAGCAGTACTTC.

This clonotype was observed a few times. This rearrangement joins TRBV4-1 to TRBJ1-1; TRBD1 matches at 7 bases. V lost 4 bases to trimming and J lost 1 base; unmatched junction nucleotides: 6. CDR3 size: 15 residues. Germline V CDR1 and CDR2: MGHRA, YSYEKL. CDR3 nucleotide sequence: TGCGCCAGCAGCCCGACAGGGTTAGGGAACACTGAAGCTTTCTTT. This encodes CASSPTGLGNTEAFF.

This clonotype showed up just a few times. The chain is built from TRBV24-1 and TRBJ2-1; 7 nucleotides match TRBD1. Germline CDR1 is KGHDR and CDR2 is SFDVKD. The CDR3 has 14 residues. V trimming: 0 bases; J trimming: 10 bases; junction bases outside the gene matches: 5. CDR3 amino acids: CATSDLLGGREQFF. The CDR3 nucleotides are TGTGCCACCAGTGATTTGCTAGGGGGCCGGGAGCAGTTCTTC.

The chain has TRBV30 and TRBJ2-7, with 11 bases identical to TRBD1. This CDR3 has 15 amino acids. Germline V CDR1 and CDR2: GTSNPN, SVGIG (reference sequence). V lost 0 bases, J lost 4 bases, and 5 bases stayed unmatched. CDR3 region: CAWSVFGTGGYEQYF. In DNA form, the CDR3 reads TGTGCCTGGAGTGTATTTGGGACAGGGGGTTACGAGCAGTACTTC.

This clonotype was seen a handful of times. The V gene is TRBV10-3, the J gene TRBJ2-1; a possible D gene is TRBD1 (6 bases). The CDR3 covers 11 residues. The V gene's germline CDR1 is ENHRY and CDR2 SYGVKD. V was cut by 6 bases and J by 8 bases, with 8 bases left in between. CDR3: CAIRGGDEQFF. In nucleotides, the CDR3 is TGTGCCATCAGAGGGGGAGATGAGCAGTTCTTC.

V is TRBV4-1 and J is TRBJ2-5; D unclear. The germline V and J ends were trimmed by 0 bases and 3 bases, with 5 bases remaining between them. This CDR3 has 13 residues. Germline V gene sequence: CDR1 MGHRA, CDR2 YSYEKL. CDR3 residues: CASSQDWKETQYF. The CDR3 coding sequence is TGCGCCAGCAGCCAAGATTGGAAAGAGACCCAGTACTTC.

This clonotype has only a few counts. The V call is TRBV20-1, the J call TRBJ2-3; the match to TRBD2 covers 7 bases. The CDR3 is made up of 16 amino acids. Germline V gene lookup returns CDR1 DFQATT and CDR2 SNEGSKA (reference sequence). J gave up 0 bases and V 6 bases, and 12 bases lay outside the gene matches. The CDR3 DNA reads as TGCAGTGCGACCCCGGCCGGACTAGAGAGCACAGATACGCAGTATTTT. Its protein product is CSATPAGLESTDTQYF.

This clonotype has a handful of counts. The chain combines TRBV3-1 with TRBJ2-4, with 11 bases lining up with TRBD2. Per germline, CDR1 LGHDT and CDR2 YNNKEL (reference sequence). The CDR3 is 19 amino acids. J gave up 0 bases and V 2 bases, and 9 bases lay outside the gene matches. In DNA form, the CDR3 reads TGTGCCAGCAGCCAATCCTTTGGACTAGCGGGTGGAGCCAAAAACATTCAGTACTTC. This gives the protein CASSQSFGLAGGAKNIQYF. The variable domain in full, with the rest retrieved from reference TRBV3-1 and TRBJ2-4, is DTAVSQTPKYLVTQMGNDKSIKCEQNLGHDTMYWYKQDSKKFLKIMFSYNNKELIINETVPNRFSPKSPDKAHLNLHINSLELGDSAVYFCASSQSFGLAGGAKNIQYFGAGTRLSVL.

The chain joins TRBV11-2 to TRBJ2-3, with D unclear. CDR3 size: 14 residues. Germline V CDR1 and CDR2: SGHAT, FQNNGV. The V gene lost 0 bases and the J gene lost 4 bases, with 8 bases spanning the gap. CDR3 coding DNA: TGTGCCAGCAGCTTAGAGGTGGGCTCAGATACGCAGTATTTT. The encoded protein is CASSLEVGSDTQYF.

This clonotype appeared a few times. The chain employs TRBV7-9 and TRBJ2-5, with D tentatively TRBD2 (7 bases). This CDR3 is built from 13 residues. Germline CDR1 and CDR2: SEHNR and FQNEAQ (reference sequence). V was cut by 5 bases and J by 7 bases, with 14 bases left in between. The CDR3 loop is CASSEGGEWTQYF. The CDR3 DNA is TGTGCCAGCAGCGAGGGGGGGGAGTGGACCCAGTACTTC.

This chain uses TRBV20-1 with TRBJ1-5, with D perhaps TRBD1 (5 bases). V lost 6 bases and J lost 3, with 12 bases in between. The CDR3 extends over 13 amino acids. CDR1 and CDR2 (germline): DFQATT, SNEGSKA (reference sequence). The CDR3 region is CSAIGTFNQPQHF. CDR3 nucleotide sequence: TGCAGTGCGATCGGGACTTTCAATCAGCCCCAGCATTTT.

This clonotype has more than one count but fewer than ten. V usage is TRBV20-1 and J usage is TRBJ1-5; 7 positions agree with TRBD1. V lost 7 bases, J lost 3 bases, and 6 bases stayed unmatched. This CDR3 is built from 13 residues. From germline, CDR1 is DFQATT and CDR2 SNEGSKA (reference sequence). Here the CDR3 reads CSGSGQPNQPQHF. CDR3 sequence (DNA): TGCAGTGGGTCGGGACAGCCCAATCAGCCCCAGCATTTT.

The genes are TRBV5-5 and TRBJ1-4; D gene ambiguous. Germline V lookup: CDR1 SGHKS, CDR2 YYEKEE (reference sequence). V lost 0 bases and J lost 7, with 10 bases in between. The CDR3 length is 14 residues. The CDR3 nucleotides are TGTGCCAGCAGCTTGGAACACCGGGGTGAAAAACTGTTTTTT. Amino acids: CASSLEHRGEKLFF.

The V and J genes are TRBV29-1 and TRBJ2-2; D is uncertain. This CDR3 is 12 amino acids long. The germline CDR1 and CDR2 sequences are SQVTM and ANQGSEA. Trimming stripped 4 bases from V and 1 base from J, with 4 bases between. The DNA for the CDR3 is TGCAGCGTTGCAGGGAACACCGGGGAGCTGTTTTTT. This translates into CSVAGNTGELFF.